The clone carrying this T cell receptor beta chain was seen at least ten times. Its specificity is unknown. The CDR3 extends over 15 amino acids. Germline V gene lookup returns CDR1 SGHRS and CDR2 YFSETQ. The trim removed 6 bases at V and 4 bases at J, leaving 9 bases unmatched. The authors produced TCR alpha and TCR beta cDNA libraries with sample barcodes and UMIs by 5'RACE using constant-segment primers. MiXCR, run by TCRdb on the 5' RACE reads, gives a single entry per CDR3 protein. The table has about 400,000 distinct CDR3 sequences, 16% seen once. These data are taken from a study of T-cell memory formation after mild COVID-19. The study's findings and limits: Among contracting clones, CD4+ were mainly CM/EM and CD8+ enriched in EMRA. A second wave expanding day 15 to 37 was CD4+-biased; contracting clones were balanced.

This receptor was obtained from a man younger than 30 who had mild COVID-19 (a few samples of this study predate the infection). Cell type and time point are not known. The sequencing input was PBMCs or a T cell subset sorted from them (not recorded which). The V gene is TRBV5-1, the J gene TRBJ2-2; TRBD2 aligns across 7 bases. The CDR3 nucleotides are TGCGCCAGCAACGTCGGGGGGACTGGCACCGGGGAGCTGTTTTTT. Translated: CASNVGGTGTGELFF.